The rows below give T cell receptor beta chains drawn from one sample of a study of T cell changes during pregnancy in multiple sclerosis. Sequencing used immunoSEQ multiplex PCR; TCRdb keeps in-frame clones, though not all of them. The table has some 66,000 clones, 75% to 95% seen once. The sample here was CD8+ T cells from peripheral blood mononuclear cells, taken before pregnancy. The receptors stem from a female donor with multiple sclerosis, enrolled in a pregnancy study. Each CDR3 is given with its conserved first and last residue. Each record gives: V gene, J gene, D gene, clone size, CDR3 protein, CDR3 DNA. The D gene is left open where the match is weak. The size of a clone is reported for some rows only, either as once, few or many, or as a class for expanded clones.

>TRBV5-6|TRBJ1-2|.|.
CASSSRLQPGYTF
TGTGCCAGCAGCTCTCGACTCCAACCGGGCTACACCTTC
>TRBV9|TRBJ2-5|.|.
CASSDGAVQETQYF
TGTGCCAGCAGCGATGGGGCCGTCCAAGAGACCCAGTACTTC
>TRBV15|TRBJ2-1|TRBD2|.
CATSTRWTSGDLSYNEQFF
TGTGCCACCAGCACGAGATGGACTAGCGGGGACCTCTCCTACAATGAGCAGTTCTTC
>TRBV30|TRBJ2-7|.|.
CAGTFGDYEQYF
TGTGCCGGAACGTTCGGGGACTACGAGCAGTACTTC
>TRBV9|TRBJ2-1|TRBD2|.
CASSPGGAAGGNEQFF
TGTGCCAGCAGCCCGGGGGGGGCGGCGGGGGGGAATGAGCAGTTCTTC
>TRBV6-5|TRBJ1-2|TRBD1|.
CASRIGQGYGYTF
TGTGCCAGCAGGATCGGACAGGGATATGGCTACACCTTC
>TRBV19|TRBJ2-5|TRBD2|.
CASSSLAGGQETQYF
TGTGCCAGTAGCTCCCTAGCGGGGGGGCAAGAGACCCAGTACTTC
>TRBV10-3|TRBJ2-1|.|.
CAISEAADSAYNEQFF
TGTGCCATCAGTGAGGCCGCGGATTCGGCCTACAATGAGCAGTTCTTC
>TRBV11-2|TRBJ2-3|.|.
CASSLEPGRTDTQYF
TGTGCCAGCAGCTTAGAACCGGGGAGGACAGATACGCAGTATTTT
>TRBV9|TRBJ1-2|.|few
CASSPPGGIYGYTF
TGTGCCAGCAGCCCACCTGGGGGGATCTATGGCTACACCTTC
>TRBV7-8|TRBJ1-3|.|.
CASSFGAGANTIYF
TGTGCCAGCAGCTTTGGAGCAGGGGCAAACACCATATATTTT
>TRBV7-3|TRBJ2-1|.|.
CASSSLGGNEQFF
TGTGCCAGCAGCTCCCTAGGGGGTAATGAGCAGTTCTTC
>TRBV5-6|TRBJ1-3|.|.
CASSLPPGRRDTIYF
TGTGCCAGCAGCTTGCCCCCAGGGAGGAGGGACACCATATATTTT
>TRBV7-8|TRBJ2-5|TRBD2|once
CASSFFPSSGGETQYF
TGTGCCAGCAGCTTTTTTCCGAGTAGCGGGGGGGAGACCCAGTACTTC